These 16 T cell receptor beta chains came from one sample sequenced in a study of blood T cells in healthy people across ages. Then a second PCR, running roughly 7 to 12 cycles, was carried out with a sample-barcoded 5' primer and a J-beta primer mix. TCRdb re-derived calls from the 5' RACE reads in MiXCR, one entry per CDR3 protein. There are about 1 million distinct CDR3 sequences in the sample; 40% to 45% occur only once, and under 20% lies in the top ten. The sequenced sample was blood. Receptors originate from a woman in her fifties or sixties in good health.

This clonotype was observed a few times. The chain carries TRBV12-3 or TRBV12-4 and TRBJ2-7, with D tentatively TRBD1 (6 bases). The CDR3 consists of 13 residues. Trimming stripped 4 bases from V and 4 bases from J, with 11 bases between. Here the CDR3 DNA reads TGTGCCAGCAGTTATAAAGGACAGTACGAGCAGTACTTC. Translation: CASSYKGQYEQYF.

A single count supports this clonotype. CDR3 DNA: TGTGCCAGCACCCTCGGGACAAACACTGAAGCTTTCTTT. Protein: CASTLGTNTEAFF. The chain recombines TRBV7-9 with TRBJ1-1; maybe TRBD1 (6 bases). Germline assignment: CDR1 SEHNR and CDR2 FQNEAQ (reference sequence). V lost 7 bases and J 2 bases, leaving 11 bases between the germline ends. This CDR3 region has 13 residues. The full variable domain, its missing parts supplied by reference TRBV7-9 and TRBJ1-1, is DTGVSQNPRHKITKRGQNVTFRCDPISEHNRLYWYRQTLGQGPEFLTYFQNEAQLEKSRLLSDRFSAERPKGSFSTLEIQRTEQGDSAMYLCASTLGTNTEAFFGQGTRLTVV.

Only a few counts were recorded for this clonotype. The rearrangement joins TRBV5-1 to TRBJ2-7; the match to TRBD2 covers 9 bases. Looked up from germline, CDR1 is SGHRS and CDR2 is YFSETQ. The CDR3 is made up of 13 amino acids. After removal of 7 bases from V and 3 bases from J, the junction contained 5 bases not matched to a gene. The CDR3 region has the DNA TGCGCCAGCCGTGGGACTAGCAGCTACGAGCAGTACTTC. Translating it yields CASRGTSSYEQYF.

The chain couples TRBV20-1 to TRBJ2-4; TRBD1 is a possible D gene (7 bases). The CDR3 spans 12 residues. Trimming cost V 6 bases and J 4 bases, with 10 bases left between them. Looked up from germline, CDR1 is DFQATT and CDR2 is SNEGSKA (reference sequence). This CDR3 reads CSATGRKNIQYF. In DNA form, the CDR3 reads TGCAGTGCGACAGGGAGGAAAAACATTCAGTACTTC.

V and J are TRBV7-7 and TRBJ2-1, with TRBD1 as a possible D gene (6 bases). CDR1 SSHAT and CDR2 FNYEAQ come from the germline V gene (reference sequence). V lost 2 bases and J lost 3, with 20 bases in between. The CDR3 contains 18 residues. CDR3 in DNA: TGTGCCAGCAGCTTAAAGCGTACAGGGCCCGAGGGCTACAATGAGCAGTTCTTC. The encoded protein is CASSLKRTGPEGYNEQFF.

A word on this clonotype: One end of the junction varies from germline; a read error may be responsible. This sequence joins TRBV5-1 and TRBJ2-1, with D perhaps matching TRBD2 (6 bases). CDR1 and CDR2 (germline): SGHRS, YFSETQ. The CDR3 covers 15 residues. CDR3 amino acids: CASRTLLAEGNAQFF. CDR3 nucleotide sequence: TGCGCCAGCAGGACCTTACTAGCCGAGGGCAATGCGCAGTTCTTC. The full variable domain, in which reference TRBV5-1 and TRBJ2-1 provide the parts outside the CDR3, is KAGVTQTPRYLIKTRGQQVTLSCSPISGHRSVSWYQQTPGQGLQFLFEYFSETQRNKGNFPGRFSGRQFSNSRSEMNVSTLELGDSALYLCASRTLLAEGNAQFFGPGTRLTVL.

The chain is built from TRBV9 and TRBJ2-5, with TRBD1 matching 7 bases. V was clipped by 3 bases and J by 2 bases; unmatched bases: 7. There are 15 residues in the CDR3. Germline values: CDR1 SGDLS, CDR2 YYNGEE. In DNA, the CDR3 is TGTGCCAGCAGCGGACCCGGGACAGATCAAGAGACCCAGTACTTC. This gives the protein CASSGPGTDQETQYF.

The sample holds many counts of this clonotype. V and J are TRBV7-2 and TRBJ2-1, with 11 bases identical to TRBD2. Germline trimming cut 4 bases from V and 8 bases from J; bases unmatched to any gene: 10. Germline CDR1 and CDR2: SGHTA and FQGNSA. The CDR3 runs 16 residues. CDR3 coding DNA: TGTGCCAGCAGCTCCCGAACTAGCGGGAGTTTATATGAGCAGTTCTTC. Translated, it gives CASSSRTSGSLYEQFF.

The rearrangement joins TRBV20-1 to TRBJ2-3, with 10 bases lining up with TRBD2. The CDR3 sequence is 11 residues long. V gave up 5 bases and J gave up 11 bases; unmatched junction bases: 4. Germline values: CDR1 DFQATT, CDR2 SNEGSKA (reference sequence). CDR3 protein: CSAYTSGKQYF. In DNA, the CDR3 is TGCAGTGCTTATACTAGCGGGAAGCAGTATTTT.

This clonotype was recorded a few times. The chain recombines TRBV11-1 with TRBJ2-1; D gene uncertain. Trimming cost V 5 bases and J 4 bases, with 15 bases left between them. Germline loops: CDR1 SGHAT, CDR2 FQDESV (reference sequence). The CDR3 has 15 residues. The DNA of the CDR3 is TGTGCCAGCAGCCCTCGTCCAGGTTCGTACAATGAGCAGTTCTTC. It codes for CASSPRPGSYNEQFF. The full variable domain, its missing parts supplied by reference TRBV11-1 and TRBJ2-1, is EAEVAQSPRYKITEKSQAVAFWCDPISGHATLYWYRQILGQGPELLVQFQDESVVDDSQLPKDRFSAERLKGVDSTLKIQPAELGDSAMYLCASSPRPGSYNEQFFGPGTRLTVL.

CDR3 nucleotides: TGTGCCAGCAGTTTTACTACTAGCGGGATTGAGCAGTTCTTC. Amino acid sequence: CASSFTTSGIEQFF. This chain connects TRBV12-3 or TRBV12-4 to TRBJ2-1; 10 nucleotides match TRBD2. Trimming removed 3 bases from V and 9 bases from J; junction bases left unmatched: 5. The CDR3 spans 14 residues.

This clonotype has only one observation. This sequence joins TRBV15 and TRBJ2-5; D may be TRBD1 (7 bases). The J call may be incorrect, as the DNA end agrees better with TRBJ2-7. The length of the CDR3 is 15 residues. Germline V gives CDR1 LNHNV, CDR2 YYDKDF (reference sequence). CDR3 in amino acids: CATSNRGQGVNEQYF. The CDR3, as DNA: TGTGCCACCAGCAACCGGGGGCAGGGGGTAAACGAGCAGTACTTC.

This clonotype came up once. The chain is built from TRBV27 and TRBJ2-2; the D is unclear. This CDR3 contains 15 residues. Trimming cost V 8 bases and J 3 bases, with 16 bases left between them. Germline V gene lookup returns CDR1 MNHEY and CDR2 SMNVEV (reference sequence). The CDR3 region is CASPFKGMDTGELFF. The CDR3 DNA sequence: TGTGCCAGCCCCTTTAAGGGCATGGACACCGGGGAGCTGTTTTTT.

The CDR3 region has the DNA TGTGCCAGCAGCCCGGGGGTGGTCACCGGGGAGCTGTTTTTT. As protein: CASSPGVVTGELFF. The rearrangement joins TRBV11-3 to TRBJ2-2; D is perhaps TRBD2 (6 bases). Germline V gene sequence: CDR1 SGHNT, CDR2 YENEEA. The germline V and J ends were trimmed by 5 bases and 4 bases, with 11 bases remaining between them. CDR3 length: 14 amino acids. Variable domain in full (rest from reference TRBV11-3 and TRBJ2-2): EAGVVQSPRYKIIEKKQPVAFWCNPISGHNTLYWYLQNLGQGPELLIRYENEEAVDDSQLPKDRFSAERLKGVDSTLKIQPAELGDSAVYLCASSPGVVTGELFFGEGSRLTVL.

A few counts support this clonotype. CDR3 protein: CASSKTGTGSYEQYF. Here the CDR3 DNA reads TGTGCCAGCAGCAAAACCGGGACGGGCTCCTACGAGCAGTACTTC. The rearrangement links TRBV13 to TRBJ2-7, with D perhaps assigned TRBD1 or TRBD2 (5 bases each). V shed 5 bases and J shed 0 bases, with 14 bases lying between them. Germline-derived CDR1 and CDR2 are PRHDT and FYEKMQ (reference sequence). This CDR3 spans 15 amino acids. The complete variable domain, with remaining parts taken from reference TRBV13 and TRBJ2-7, reads AAGVIQSPRHLIKEKRETATLKCYPIPRHDTVYWYQQGPGQDPQFLISFYEKMQSDKGSIPDRFSAQQFSDYHSELNMSSLELGDSALYFCASSKTGTGSYEQYFGPGTRLTVT.

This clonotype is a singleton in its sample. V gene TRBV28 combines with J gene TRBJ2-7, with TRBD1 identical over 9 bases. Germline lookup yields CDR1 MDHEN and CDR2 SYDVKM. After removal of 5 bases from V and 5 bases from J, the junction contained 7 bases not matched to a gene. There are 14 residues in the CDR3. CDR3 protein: CASSQTGGSHEQYF. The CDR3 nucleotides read TGTGCCAGCAGTCAGACAGGGGGGTCCCACGAGCAGTACTTC. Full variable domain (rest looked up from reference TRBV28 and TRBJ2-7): DVKVTQSSRYLVKRTGEKVFLECVQDMDHENMFWYRQDPGLGLRLIYFSYDVKMKEKGDIPEGYSVSREKKERFSLILESASTNQTSMYLCASSQTGGSHEQYFGPGTRLTVT.